This TCR beta chain came from a study of cytomegalovirus exposure and HLA in healthy donors. General study points: Later analysis revealed greater clonal expansion in HLA-associated TCR beta chains than in equally common others. As was reported, the classifier diagnosed cytomegalovirus status with high specificity and sensitivity. Among TCR sequences, most were rare, though some public TCRs appeared in many donors. Highly shared sequence variants in one cluster were likely a sequencing artifact.

For this clone: What it binds is unknown.

Trimming pared 4 bases from V and 3 bases from J, leaving 18 bases between. Germline V gene lookup returns CDR1 SGHAT and CDR2 FQNNGV. CDR3 length: 16 residues. PCR amplification relied on 60 Vbeta primers (plus 13 Jbeta primers). The repertoire was sequenced with immunoSEQ multiplex PCR; TCRdb's copy has only in-frame clones and lacks some. The table has over 150,000 clones, around 75% seen once. What was sequenced was PBMCs. The clonotype was recovered from a male donor in good health and CMV-seronegative. The chain uses TRBV11-2 and TRBJ1-2; perhaps TRBD1 as D (5 bases). The CDR3 here is CASSSWLGTPDYGYTF. The DNA for the CDR3 is TGTGCCAGCAGCTCCTGGTTGGGGACTCCCGACTATGGCTACACCTTC.